This paragraph covers one T cell receptor beta chain sequence. Antigen specificity is unknown. This record comes from a study of T cell repertoires in cytomegalovirus infection. Whole-study results and caveats: It was HLA-C-restricted CMV-specific TCR beta clonotypes that dominated the response ex vivo.

MiXCR, applied by TCRdb to the reads, yields one record per CDR3 protein. The profile covers about 340,000 distinct CDR3 sequences, with 29% appearing a single time and 20% taken by the ten largest. CDR3 length: 15 amino acids. V was trimmed by 3 bases and J by 5 bases, leaving 13 bases between them. This clonotype was sampled from a human donor in good health (CMV status not recorded). Some clones in this sample may be carry-over from other donors' samples. The sequences come from cultured PBMCs, collected from culture after CMV antigen stimulation. V usage is TRBV23-1 and J usage is TRBJ1-4, with a weak D call TRBD1 (5 bases). TRBV23-1 is treated as an ORF (open reading frame) with a function not yet certain. The CDR3 is CASSHPPGLNEKLFF. The DNA of the CDR3 is TGCGCCAGCAGTCATCCGCCGGGACTGAATGAAAAACTGTTTTTT.